The source of this TCR beta chain is a study of siplizumab effects on memory and regulatory T cells. Per germline, CDR1 GTSNPN and CDR2 SVGIG (reference sequence). Unmatched junction bases numbered 7, after V lost 5 bases and J lost 8 bases. This CDR3 comprises 12 residues. Study results and caveats: Mapping to unstimulated subsets was achieved for only a minor fraction of alloreactive clones. Siplizumab significantly brought down the alloreactive sequences that trace back to unstimulated CD4+ memory cells. Proliferating siplizumab-cultured Tregs lacked confirmed suppressive function.

Some 100,000 TCR templates were measured in each sample. The table came from immunoSEQ multiplex PCR; TCRdb's copy has only in-frame clones and leaves some out. Among approximately 100,000 clones, about 91% were seen once, and the ten largest hold around 0.75%. Points on this clone: The antigen remains undetermined.

The sample comprised Tregs sorted from blood. The V gene is TRBV30, the J gene TRBJ1-2, with TRBD1 matching over 8 bases. The clonotype originates from a human donor in good health. The CDR3 sequence: CAWDPGQGGYTF. CDR3 coding DNA: TGTGCCTGGGACCCCGGACAGGGCGGCTACACCTTC.